There are many counts of the clone carrying this T cell receptor beta chain. These data are taken from a study of T cells in Graves' hyperthyroidism and ophthalmopathy. Enrolled ophthalmopathy patients presented with a Clinical Activity Score of at least 3, a NOSPECS grade of at least 4, and disease duration under 3 months. The investigators amplified TCR beta CDR3 regions from RNA transcripts. Primed by the HTBI set, a first-round RT-PCR was run on the TCR CDR3. TCRdb fed the multiplex PCR reads into MiXCR, producing one record per CDR3 protein. This table has around 620,000 distinct CDR3 sequences, 13% to 15% appearing once. The sequence came from a woman aged 18-29 years with Graves' ophthalmopathy. The sample consisted of blood.

This CDR3 reads CASSLSGLVAYNEQFF. Written as DNA, the CDR3 is TGTGCCAGCAGTTTATCTGGACTAGTCGCCTACAATGAGCAGTTCTTC. V usage is TRBV27 and J usage is TRBJ2-1; 7 bases line up with TRBD2. Germline V gene sequence: CDR1 MNHEY, CDR2 SMNVEV (reference sequence). CDR3 length: 16 amino acids. The ends lost 0 bases at V and 2 bases at J; junction bases unmatched: 4.